The source of this T cell receptor (beta chain) is a study of T-cell memory formation after mild COVID-19. On the study more broadly: Largely, the TCR clusters proved donor specific.

Sample barcodes and UMIs were carried by the TCR alpha and TCR beta cDNA libraries that 5'RACE generated with constant-segment primers. TCRdb reanalysed the 5' RACE reads using MiXCR and keeps one entry per CDR3 protein. This sample has about 150,000 distinct CDR3 sequences, with about 14% found just once. This clonotype was observed a handful of times. No antigen is known for it. With 7 bases removed from V and 6 bases from J, the gap between germline ends came to 18 bases. The length of the CDR3 is 14 residues. Study-level results: Later expanders leaned toward CD4+, whereas clones contracting from day 15 to 85 were balanced CD4/CD8.

The V and J genes are TRBV12-3 or TRBV12-4 and TRBJ1-1; TRBD1 might be the D (6 bases). This clonotype originated in an adult woman who had mild COVID-19 (a few samples of this study predate the infection). Cell type and time point are not known. Sequencing was performed on PBMCs or a T cell subset sorted from them (not recorded which). The CDR3 DNA reads TGTGCCAGCAAGAAGGGACAAGGGGGAGCTGAAGCTTTCTTT. Translated: CASKKGQGGAEAFF.